This TCR beta chain derives from a study of blood T cells in healthy people across ages. A few counts support this clonotype. The antigen is unknown. Isolation of PBMCs gave at least 7 million cells per sample. Total RNA extraction produced at least 5 micrograms (per sample) for the study. A second roughly 6 to 11 cycle PCR used barcoded and J-beta primers. TCRdb used MiXCR to reprocess the 5' RACE reads, holding one entry per CDR3 protein. The top ten clones hold less than 25% of a sample with 700,000 to 950,000 distinct CDR3 sequences, roughly 44% of them seen once. Germline CDR1 is SGDLS and CDR2 is YYNGEE. The CDR3 covers 13 residues. V was clipped by 0 bases and J by 4 bases, with 7 bases between them. Findings of the study overall: The study found TCR beta diversity correlated strongly with naive T cell percentage. PBMCs that were unsorted prevented a conclusive naive versus antigen-experienced comparison.

This chain joins TRBV9 and TRBJ1-2, with TRBD1 as a possible D gene (5 bases). The sample taken for sequencing was blood. The clonotype was recovered from an older woman in good health. Here the CDR3 reads CASSVGRGYGYTF. The CDR3 DNA follows: TGTGCCAGCAGCGTAGGTAGGGGCTATGGCTACACCTTC. Full variable domain (remainder filled in from reference TRBV9 and TRBJ1-2): DSGVTQTPKHLITATGQRVTLRCSPRSGDLSVYWYQQSLDQGLQFLIQYYNGEERAKGNILERFSAQQFPDLHSELNLSSLELGDSALYFCASSVGRGYGYTFGSGTRLTVV.